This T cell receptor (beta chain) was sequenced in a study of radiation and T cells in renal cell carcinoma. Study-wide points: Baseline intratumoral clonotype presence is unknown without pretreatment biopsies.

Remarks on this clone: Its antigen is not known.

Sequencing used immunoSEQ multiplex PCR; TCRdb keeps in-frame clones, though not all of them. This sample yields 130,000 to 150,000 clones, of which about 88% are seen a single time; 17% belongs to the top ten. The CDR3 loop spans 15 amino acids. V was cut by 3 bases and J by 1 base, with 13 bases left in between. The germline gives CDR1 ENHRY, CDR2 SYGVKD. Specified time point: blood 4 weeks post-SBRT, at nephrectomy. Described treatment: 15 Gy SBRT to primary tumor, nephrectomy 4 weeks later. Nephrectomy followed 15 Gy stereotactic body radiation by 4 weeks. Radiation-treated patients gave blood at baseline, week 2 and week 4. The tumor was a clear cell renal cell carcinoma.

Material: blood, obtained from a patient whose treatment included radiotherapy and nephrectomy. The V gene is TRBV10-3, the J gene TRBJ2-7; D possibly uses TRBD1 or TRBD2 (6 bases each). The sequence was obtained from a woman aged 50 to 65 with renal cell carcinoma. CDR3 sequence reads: CAISEGGTRSYEQYF. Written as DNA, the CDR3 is TGTGCCATCAGTGAAGGCGGGACAAGATCCTACGAGCAGTACTTC.